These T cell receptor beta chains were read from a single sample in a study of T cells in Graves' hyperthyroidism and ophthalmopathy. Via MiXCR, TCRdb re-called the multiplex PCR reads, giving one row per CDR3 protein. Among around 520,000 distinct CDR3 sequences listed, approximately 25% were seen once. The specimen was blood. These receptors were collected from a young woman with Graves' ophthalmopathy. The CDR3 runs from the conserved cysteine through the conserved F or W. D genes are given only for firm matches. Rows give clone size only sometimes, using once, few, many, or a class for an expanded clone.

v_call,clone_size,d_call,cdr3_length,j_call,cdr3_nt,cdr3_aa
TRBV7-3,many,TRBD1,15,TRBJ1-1,TGTGCCAGCAGCGCCCAGACAGGGCTGAACACTGAAGCTTTCTTT,CASSAQTGLNTEAFF
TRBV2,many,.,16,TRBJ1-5,TGTGCCAGCAGTGAATCTAGGACAGTTTACAATCAGCCCCAGCATTTT,CASSESRTVYNQPQHF
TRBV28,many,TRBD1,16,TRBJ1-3,TGTGCCAGCAGTACGACAGGGGGCTCCGCTGGAAACACCATATATTTT,CASSTTGGSAGNTIYF
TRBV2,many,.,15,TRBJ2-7,TGTGCCAGCAGTGGATGGAATCCCCGCACCTACGAGCAGTACTTC,CASSGWNPRTYEQYF
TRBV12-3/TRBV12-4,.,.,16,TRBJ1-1,TGTGCCAGCAGTTTGGAGGGGGGTATATGGGACACTGAAGCTTTCTTT,CASSLEGGIWDTEAFF
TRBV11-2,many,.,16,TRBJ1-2,TGTGCCAGCAGCCCGGACCTATATACTTGGAACTATGGCTACACCTTC,CASSPDLYTWNYGYTF
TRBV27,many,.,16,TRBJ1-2,TGTGCCAGCAGTCCCCTGGGAGGAAAAGCTAACTATGGCTACACCTTC,CASSPLGGKANYGYTF
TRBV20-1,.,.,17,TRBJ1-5,TGCAGTGCTAGGGATGCCGGACCAACAGGGTATAATCAGCCCCAGCATTTT,CSARDAGPTGYNQPQHF
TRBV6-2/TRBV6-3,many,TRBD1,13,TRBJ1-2,TGTGCCAGCAGTCTTGACAGGGACCATGGCTACACCTTC,CASSLDRDHGYTF
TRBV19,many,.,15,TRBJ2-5,TGTGCCAGTAGTAGTCTGGGACGGGAATCGGAGACCCAGTACTTC,CASSSLGRESETQYF
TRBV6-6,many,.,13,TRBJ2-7,TGTGCCAGCAGGTCAACGGGGACCTACGAGCAGTACTTC,CASRSTGTYEQYF
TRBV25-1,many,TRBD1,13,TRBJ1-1,TGTGCCAGCCAGGGACAGGGTATCGGTGAAGCTTTCTTT,CASQGQGIGEAFF
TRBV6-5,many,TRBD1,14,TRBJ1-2,TGTGCCAGCAGTTACTCGTCAGGGGGGAATGGCTACACCTTC,CASSYSSGGNGYTF
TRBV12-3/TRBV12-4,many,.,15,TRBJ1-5,TGTGCCAGCAGTTTAGCGCTATGGTCGAGGCAGCCCCAGCATTTT,CASSLALWSRQPQHF
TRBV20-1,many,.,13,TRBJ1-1,TGCAGTGCTAGACACCAGACCCACACTGAAGCTTTCTTT,CSARHQTHTEAFF
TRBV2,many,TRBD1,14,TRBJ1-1,TGTGCCAGCAGGGAAACTACAGGGGGAACTGAAGCTTTCTTT,CASRETTGGTEAFF
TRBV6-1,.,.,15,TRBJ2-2,TGTGCCAGCAAGGTGGAGGGGGCGAACACCGGGGAGCTGTTTTTT,CASKVEGANTGELFF
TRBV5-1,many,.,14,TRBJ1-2,TGCGCCAGCAGCTTGGAAGGTGGCAGGAGCGGCTACACCTTC,CASSLEGGRSGYTF
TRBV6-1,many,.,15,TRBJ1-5,TGTGCCAGCAGTGGGATCGGGACACGTAATCAGCCCCAGCATTTT,CASSGIGTRNQPQHF
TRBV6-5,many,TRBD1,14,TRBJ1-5,TGTGCCAGCAGTTACGGACAGGGAAGTCAGCCCCGGCATTTT,CASSYGQGSQPRHF
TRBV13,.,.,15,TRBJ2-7,TGTGCCAGCAGCCCGAGGGGACATACTTACGATGAGCAGTACTTC,CASSPRGHTYDEQYF
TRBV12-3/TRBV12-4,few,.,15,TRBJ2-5,TGTGCCAGCAGTCTCAGCGGGCGTTATGCCGAGACCCAGTACTTC,CASSLSGRYAETQYF
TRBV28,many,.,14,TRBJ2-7,TGTGCCAGCAGTCCTATTTGGAGGGCCTACGAGCAGTACTTC,CASSPIWRAYEQYF
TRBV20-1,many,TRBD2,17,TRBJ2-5,TGCAGTGCCCCGAACCCAGCTACTGCGGGGGGGCAGGAGACCCAGTACTTC,CSAPNPATAGGQETQYF
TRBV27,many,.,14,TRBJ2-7,TGTGCCAGCAGTGGCGGGACAGCGATATACGAGCAGTACTTC,CASSGGTAIYEQYF
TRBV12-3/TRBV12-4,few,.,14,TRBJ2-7,TGTGCCAGCAGCTCCCTCCCAAGAGTCTACGAGCAGTACTTC,CASSSLPRVYEQYF
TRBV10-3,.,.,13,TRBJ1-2,TGTGCCATCAGTGATTCGGTATATTTCGGCTACACCTTC,CAISDSVYFGYTF
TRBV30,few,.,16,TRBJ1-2,TGTGCCTGGGAACAAACCGTTCTCAGTGCAAACAACGGCTACACCTTC,CAWEQTVLSANNGYTF